The source of this T cell receptor beta chain is a study of identical twins (dated by TCRdb to the mid-2010s). About the full investigation: The study deep-sequenced TCR alpha and beta repertoires from monozygotic twins, unrelated adults of various ages and cord blood to test whether fetal clonotypes persist. To rule out contamination, the twin experiments were replicated at different times with different library preparation protocols.

Every donor was a healthy Caucasian. A word on this clonotype: Which antigen it targets is not known. Per-nucleotide qualities are absent, and no much larger clonotype sits a single base away.

Its CDR3 holds 16 amino acids, cysteine through phenylalanine. The CDR3 DNA has 48 bases and is translated from base 1. Taken from the germline V gene, the CDR1 and CDR2 loops are SGHVS and FQNEAQ. The germline ends are 15 bases apart after V is trimmed by 5 bases and J by 4 bases. What the work shows at the level of the full study, not this receptor alone: Because the same donors could not be followed over many years, the conclusions depended on cross-sectional statistical analysis. Compared with coincidental sharing between unrelated individuals, an excess of low generation-probability sequences was observed among out-of-frame TCR alpha sequences shared between twins. A weaker excess of twin sharing was found in beta out-of-frame sequences because the signal-to-noise ratio was lowered by fewer shared sequences. Fewer insertions were carried by abundant cord blood beta clonotypes, a similar but weaker trend appeared in young adult naive repertoires, and no such trend appeared in memory repertoires. In monozygotic twins, out-of-frame TCR alpha sharing was systematically underestimated by recombination models, although the models agreed with sharing between unrelated individuals. Invariant T cells such as MAIT and iNKT could partly confound zero-insertion analyses, although diverse VJ usage argued against such confounding for most clonotypes.

The protocol used for the library was 5' RACE. Sequencer: Illumina HiSeq 2000. Template switching introduced a universal primer binding site; the final cDNA contained a unique molecular identifier, enabling accurate counting of TCR cDNA molecules. Specific primers in the conserved constant-segment region were used to synthesize first-strand cDNA for the TCR alpha and beta chains. Each cDNA library was double barcoded, with a SMART-Mk sample barcode plus Illumina barcodes, to control for contamination. Two successive PCR steps introduced TruSeq adapter sequences along with Illumina sample barcodes. The TCR alpha and beta cDNA libraries were sequenced on the Illumina HiSeq platform using custom primers. On the study's bioinformatics: MiGEC processed the raw reads to extract unique molecular identifiers, while MiXCR was used to determine the CDR3 positions. Recombination models were inferred per individual with the repgenHMM and IGoR tools using an EM algorithm. The tcR package in R was used for shared clonotype analysis, with sharing normalized by the product of cloneset sizes. To study raw recombination free of thymic and clonal selection effects, out-of-frame nonproductive sequences were analyzed. TCRdb reprocessed the public reads (quality trimming at Q25 with fastp, clone calling with MiXCR) and kept in-frame beta chains. Here each entry gathers all rows of one CDR3 protein and keeps the most common genes and DNA. It is TCRdb's table, rather than the study itself, that gives the V and J calls and clone size. Recorded for this sample are 1.5 million to 2 million distinct CDR3 sequences; about 32% of them occurred a single time. The ten largest clones add up to 0.25% to 0.3% of the sample.

This clonotype was obtained from a newborn girl in good health. The sequenced sample consisted of cord blood. Here the chain combines TRBV7-8 and TRBJ1-6; a confident D gene designation cannot be given. The DNA sequence reads TGTGCCAGCAGCGCAAACCGGACCCCATATAATTCACCCCTCCACTTT. Translated, this gives CASSANRTPYNSPLHF.